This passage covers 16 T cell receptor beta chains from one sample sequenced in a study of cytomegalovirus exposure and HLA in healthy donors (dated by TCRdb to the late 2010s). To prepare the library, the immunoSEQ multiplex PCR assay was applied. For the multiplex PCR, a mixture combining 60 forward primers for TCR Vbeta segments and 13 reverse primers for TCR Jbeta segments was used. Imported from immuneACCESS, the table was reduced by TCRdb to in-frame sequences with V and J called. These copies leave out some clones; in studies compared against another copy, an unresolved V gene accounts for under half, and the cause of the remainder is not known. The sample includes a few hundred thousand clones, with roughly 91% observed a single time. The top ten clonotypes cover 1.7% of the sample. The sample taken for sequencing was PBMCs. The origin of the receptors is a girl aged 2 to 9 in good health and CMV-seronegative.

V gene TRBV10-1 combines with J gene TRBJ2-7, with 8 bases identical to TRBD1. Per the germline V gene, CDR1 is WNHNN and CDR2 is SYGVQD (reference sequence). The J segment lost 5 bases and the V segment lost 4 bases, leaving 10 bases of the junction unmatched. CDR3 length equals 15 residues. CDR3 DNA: TGCGCCAGCAGTGCGGTACCCTTGACAGGGGACGAGCAGTACTTC. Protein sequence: CASSAVPLTGDEQYF.

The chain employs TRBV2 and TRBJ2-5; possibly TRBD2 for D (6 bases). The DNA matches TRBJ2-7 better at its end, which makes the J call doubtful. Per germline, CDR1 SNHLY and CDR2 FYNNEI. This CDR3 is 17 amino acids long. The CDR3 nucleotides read TGTGCCAGCAGTGATTCGCGGGATTTCTACGCGCTCCACGAGCAGTACTTC. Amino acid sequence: CASSDSRDFYALHEQYF.

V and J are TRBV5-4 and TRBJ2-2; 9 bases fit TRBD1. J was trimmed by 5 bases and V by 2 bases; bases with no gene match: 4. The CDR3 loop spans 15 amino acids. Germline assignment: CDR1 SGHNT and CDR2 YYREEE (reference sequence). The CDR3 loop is CASSLQGAGTGELFF. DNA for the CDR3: TGTGCCAGCAGCTTACAGGGGGCCGGGACCGGGGAGCTGTTTTTT.

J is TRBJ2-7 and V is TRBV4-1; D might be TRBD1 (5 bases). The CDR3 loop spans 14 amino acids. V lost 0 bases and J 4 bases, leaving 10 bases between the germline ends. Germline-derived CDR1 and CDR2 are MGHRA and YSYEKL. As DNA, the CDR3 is TGCGCCAGCAGCCAAGATTGGGGCCGGTACGAGCAGTACTTC. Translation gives CASSQDWGRYEQYF.

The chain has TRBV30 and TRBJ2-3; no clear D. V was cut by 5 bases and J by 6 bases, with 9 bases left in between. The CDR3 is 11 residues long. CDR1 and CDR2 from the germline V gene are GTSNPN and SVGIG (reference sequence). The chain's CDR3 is CAWVEVDTQYF. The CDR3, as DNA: TGTGCCTGGGTTGAGGTGGATACGCAGTATTTT.

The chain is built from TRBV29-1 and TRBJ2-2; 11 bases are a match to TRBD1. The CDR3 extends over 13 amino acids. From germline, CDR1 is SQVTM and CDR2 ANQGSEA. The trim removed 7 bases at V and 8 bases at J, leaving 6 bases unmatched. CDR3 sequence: CSASGTGGGELFF. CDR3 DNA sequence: TGCAGCGCATCCGGGACAGGGGGAGGGGAGCTGTTTTTT.

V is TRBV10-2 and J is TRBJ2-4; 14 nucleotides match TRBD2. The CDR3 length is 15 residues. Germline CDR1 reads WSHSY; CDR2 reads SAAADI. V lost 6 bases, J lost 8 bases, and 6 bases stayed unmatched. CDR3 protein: CASRGTSGSGDIQYF. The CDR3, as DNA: TGCGCCAGCAGAGGGACTAGCGGGAGTGGGGACATTCAGTACTTC.

DNA for the CDR3: TGTGCCAGCAGGAGACAGGGGGAAGGTCAGCCCCAGCATTTT. This codes for CASRRQGEGQPQHF. The rearrangement joins TRBV2 to TRBJ1-5; 9 bases map to TRBD1. Per the germline V gene, CDR1 is SNHLY and CDR2 is FYNNEI. Trimming cost V 6 bases and J 6 bases; bases outside gene matches: 6. The CDR3 sequence is 14 residues long.

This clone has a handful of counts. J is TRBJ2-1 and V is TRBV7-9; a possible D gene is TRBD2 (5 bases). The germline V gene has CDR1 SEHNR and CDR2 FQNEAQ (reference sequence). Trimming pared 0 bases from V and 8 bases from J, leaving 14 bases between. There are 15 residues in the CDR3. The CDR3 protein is CASSLARSGIYEQFF. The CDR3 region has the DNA TGTGCCAGCAGCTTAGCCCGGTCGGGGATTTATGAGCAGTTCTTC.

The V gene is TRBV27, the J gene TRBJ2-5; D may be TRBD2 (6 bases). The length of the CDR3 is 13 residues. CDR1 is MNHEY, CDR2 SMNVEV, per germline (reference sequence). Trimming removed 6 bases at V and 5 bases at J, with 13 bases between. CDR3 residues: CASRSWGEETQYF. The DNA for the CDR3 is TGTGCCAGCAGAAGCTGGGGGGAGGAGACCCAGTACTTC.

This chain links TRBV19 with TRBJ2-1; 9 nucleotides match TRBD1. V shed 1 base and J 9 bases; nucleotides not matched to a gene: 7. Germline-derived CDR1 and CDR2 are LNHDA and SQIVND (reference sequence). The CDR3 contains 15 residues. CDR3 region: CASSIAGDRDGEQFF. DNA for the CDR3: TGTGCCAGTAGTATAGCAGGGGACAGGGATGGTGAGCAGTTCTTC.

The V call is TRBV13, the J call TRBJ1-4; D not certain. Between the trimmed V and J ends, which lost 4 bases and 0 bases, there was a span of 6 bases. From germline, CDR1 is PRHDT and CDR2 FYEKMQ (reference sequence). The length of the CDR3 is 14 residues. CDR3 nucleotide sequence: TGTGCCAGCAGCTACAGATCAACTAATGAAAAACTGTTTTTT. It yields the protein CASSYRSTNEKLFF.

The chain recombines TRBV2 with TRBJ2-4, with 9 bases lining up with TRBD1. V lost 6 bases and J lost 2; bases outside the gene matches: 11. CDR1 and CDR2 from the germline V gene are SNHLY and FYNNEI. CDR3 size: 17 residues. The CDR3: CASSLTGGPFSKNIQYF. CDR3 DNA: TGTGCCAGCAGCCTTACAGGGGGCCCTTTTTCCAAAAACATTCAGTACTTC.

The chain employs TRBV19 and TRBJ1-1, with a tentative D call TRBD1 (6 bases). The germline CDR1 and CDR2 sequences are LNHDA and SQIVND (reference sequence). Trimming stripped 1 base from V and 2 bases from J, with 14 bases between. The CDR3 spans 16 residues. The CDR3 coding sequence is TGTGCCAGTAGTATAGCTAGGGGGACGGCCAACACTGAAGCTTTCTTT. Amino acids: CASSIARGTANTEAFF.

CDR3 sequence reads: CASSPHRDSPYNEQFF. For the CDR3, the DNA is TGTGCCAGCAGCCCCCACCGGGACTCGCCCTACAATGAGCAGTTCTTC. This sequence joins TRBV7-9 and TRBJ2-1, with a weak D call TRBD2 (6 bases). The CDR3 has 16 amino acids. V shed 5 bases and J shed 2 bases, with 16 bases lying between them. Germline CDR1 and CDR2: SEHNR and FQNEAQ (reference sequence).

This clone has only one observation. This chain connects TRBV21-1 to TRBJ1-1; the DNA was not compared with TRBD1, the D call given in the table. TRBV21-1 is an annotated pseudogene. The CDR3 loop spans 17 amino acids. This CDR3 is CASSNRATGGWDTEAFF. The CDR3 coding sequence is TGTGCCAGCAGCAATCGGGCTACAGGGGGCTGGGACACTGAAGCTTTCTTT.